Listed here are 2 T cell receptor beta chains from one sample, sequenced in a study of blood T cell repertoires in COVID-19. Sequenced by immunoSEQ multiplex PCR; TCRdb stores in-frame clones only, minus some. Here the sample spans approximately 270,000 clones, approximately 85% being singletons. Specimen: PBMCs or T cells enriched from blood (not recorded which). The receptors shown here come from a woman between 50 and 59 years old who had recovered from COVID-19.

The genes are TRBV6-5 and TRBJ2-1; 8 bases align to TRBD2. Germline V gene lookup returns CDR1 MNHEY and CDR2 SVGAGI. Trimming cost V 6 bases and J 6 bases; bases outside gene matches: 10. The CDR3 is 15 amino acids. The CDR3 nucleotides read TGTGCCAGCAGGATAGGGCTAGCGGGTTCCAATGAGCAGTTCTTC. It encodes CASRIGLAGSNEQFF.

This chain links TRBV10-3 with TRBJ2-1, with 8 nucleotides matching TRBD2. The CDR3 consists of 15 residues. J gave up 13 bases and V 2 bases, and 13 bases lay outside the gene matches. Germline V gene sequence: CDR1 ENHRY, CDR2 SYGVKD. In nucleotides, the CDR3 is TGTGCCATCAGTGAGCAAGCGGGAGTACGGGGGGGTCAGTTCTTC. Amino acid sequence: CAISEQAGVRGGQFF.